One sample yielded the 8 T cell receptor beta chains listed below, sequenced in a study of long-term antiretroviral therapy in people with HIV. Runs used v3.0 of the immunoSEQ assay and were done at survey level. Sequencing used immunoSEQ multiplex PCR; TCRdb keeps in-frame clones, though not all of them. The table includes around 20,000 clones, more than 75% detected once. The sequenced sample was unsorted PBMCs, obtained approximately 2.6 years after starting antiretroviral therapy. Receptor source: a woman between 50 and 59 years old with HIV.

The CDR3 is CATSRPAGQPQHF. In DNA form, the CDR3 reads TGTGCCACCAGCAGACCGGCGGGTCAGCCCCAGCATTTT. The rearrangement joins TRBV15 to TRBJ1-5; D not certain. The CDR3 spans 13 residues. Germline V lookup: CDR1 LNHNV, CDR2 YYDKDF (reference sequence). V lost 2 bases and J lost 6, with 8 bases in between. Together with reference TRBV15 and TRBJ1-5, the CDR3 gives the full variable domain: DAMVIQNPRYQVTQFGKPVTLSCSQTLNHNVMYWYQQKSSQAPKLLFHYYDKDFNNEADTPDNFQSRRPNTSFCFLDIRSPGLGDTAMYLCATSRPAGQPQHFGDGTRLSIL.

The chain combines TRBV29-1 with TRBJ2-7; D possibly corresponds to TRBD2 (5 bases). This CDR3 has 11 residues. The V gene's germline CDR1 is SQVTM and CDR2 ANQGSEA. The ends were cut back, 6 bases at V and 4 bases at J, with 10 bases in the middle. The CDR3, as DNA: TGCAGCGTCGGACTGGGGTACGAGCAGTACTTC. Translating gives CSVGLGYEQYF.

The chain couples TRBV29-1 to TRBJ2-7, with D perhaps TRBD1 (5 bases). Looked up from germline, CDR1 is SQVTM and CDR2 is ANQGSEA. The CDR3 totals 11 residues. V was shortened by 0 bases and J by 5 bases, with 5 bases between the two germline ends. CDR3 in DNA: TGCAGCGTTGAAGAAGGGGACGAGCAGTACTTC. Translating it yields CSVEEGDEQYF.

The rearrangement links TRBV5-4 to TRBJ2-3; 14 bases align to TRBD2. The CDR3 length is 16 residues. V dropped 5 bases and J dropped 4; count of bases not matched to a gene: 6. The V gene's germline CDR1 is SGHNT and CDR2 YYREEE (reference sequence). CDR3 sequence (DNA): TGTGCCAGCAGGGCAGGGACTAGCGGGAGATCAGATACGCAGTATTTT. Translated: CASRAGTSGRSDTQYF.

V usage is TRBV27 and J usage is TRBJ2-2; TRBD2 matches 7 bases. This CDR3 spans 16 amino acids. CDR1 MNHEY and CDR2 SMNVEV come from the germline V gene (reference sequence). V shed 8 bases and J 3 bases; nucleotides not matched to a gene: 12. The CDR3 loop reads CASGPPRLAHTGELFF. DNA for the CDR3: TGTGCCAGCGGGCCCCCGAGACTAGCCCACACCGGGGAGCTGTTTTTT.

This clone is a singleton in its sample. This sample includes further DNA sequences coding for the same CDR3. The V gene is TRBV9, the J gene TRBJ2-2, with D uncertain. V lost 1 base and J lost 7, with 8 bases in between. The V gene's germline CDR1 is SGDLS and CDR2 YYNGEE. CDR3 length: 13 amino acids. The chain's CDR3 is CASSVIMDGELFF. The DNA for the CDR3 is TGTGCCAGCAGCGTAATTATGGACGGGGAGCTGTTTTTT.

This chain joins TRBV7-9 and TRBJ2-7; 9 nucleotides align to TRBD2. In germline, CDR1 is SEHNR, CDR2 FQNEAQ (reference sequence). V lost 3 bases and J lost 5; bases outside the gene matches: 11. CDR3 length: 16 residues. The CDR3 DNA sequence: TGTGCCAGCAGCTTGAGCTTAGCGGGAGCCGGGAACGAGCAGTACTTC. It is translated as CASSLSLAGAGNEQYF.

The chain has TRBV11-3 and TRBJ1-2, with 11 bases matching TRBD1. Per germline, CDR1 SGHNT and CDR2 YENEEA. The CDR3 has 13 residues. V gave up 5 bases and J gave up 6 bases; unmatched junction bases: 2. CDR3 sequence: CASSQDRGHGYTF. Written as DNA, the CDR3 is TGTGCCAGCAGCCAGGACAGGGGGCATGGCTACACCTTC. Full variable domain (outside the CDR3, taken from reference TRBV11-3 and TRBJ1-2): EAGVVQSPRYKIIEKKQPVAFWCNPISGHNTLYWYLQNLGQGPELLIRYENEEAVDDSQLPKDRFSAERLKGVDSTLKIQPAELGDSAVYLCASSQDRGHGYTFGSGTRLTVV.